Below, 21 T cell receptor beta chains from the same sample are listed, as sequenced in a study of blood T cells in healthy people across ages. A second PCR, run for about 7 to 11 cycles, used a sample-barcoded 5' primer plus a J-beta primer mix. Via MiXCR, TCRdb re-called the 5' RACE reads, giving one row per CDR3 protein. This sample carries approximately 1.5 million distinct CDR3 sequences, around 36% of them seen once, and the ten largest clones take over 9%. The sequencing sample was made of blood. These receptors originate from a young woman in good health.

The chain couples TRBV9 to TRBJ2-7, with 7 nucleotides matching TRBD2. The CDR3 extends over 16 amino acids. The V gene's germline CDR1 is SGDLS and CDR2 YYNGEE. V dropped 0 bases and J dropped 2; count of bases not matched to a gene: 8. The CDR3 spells CASSVGREGKPYEQYF. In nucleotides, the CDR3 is TGTGCCAGCAGCGTAGGAAGGGAGGGAAAACCCTACGAGCAGTACTTC.

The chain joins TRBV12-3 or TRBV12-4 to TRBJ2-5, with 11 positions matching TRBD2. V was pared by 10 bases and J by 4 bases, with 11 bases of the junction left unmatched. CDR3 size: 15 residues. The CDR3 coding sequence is TGTGCCACCCAATTGGGGACTAGCGGTCGAGAGACCCAGTACTTC. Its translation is CATQLGTSGRETQYF.

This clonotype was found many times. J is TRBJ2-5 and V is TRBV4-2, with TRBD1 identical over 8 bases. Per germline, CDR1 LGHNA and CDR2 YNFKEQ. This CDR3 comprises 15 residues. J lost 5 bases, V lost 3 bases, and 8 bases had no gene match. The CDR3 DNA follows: TGTGCCAGCAGCCAGCCGGGACAGGAAGATGAGACCCAGTACTTC. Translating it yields CASSQPGQEDETQYF.

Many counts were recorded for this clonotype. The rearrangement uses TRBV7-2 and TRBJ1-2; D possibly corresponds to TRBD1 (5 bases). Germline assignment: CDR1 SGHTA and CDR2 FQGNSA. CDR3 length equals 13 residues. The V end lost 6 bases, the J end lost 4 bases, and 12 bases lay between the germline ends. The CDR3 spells CASSPGRTYGYTF. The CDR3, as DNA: TGTGCCAGCAGTCCGGGACGGACCTATGGCTACACCTTC.

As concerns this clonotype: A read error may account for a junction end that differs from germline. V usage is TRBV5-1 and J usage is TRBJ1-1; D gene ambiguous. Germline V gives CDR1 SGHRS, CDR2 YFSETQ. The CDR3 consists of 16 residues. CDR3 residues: CASSLRSSPGNTEAFF. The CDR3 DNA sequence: TGCGCCAGCAGCTTGCGGAGCTCACCTGGGAACACTGAAGCTTTTTTT.

The CDR3 loop reads CASLRDSGGYTF. The CDR3 DNA reads as TGTGCCAGCCTCCGGGACAGCGGTGGCTACACCTTC. The chain recombines TRBV6-2 or TRBV6-3 with TRBJ1-2; 7 bases are a match to TRBD1. Germline V CDR1 and CDR2: MNHEY, SVGEGT. The CDR3 is made up of 12 amino acids. The V gene end was trimmed by 8 bases and the J gene end by 7 bases; junction bases not matched to a gene: 7.

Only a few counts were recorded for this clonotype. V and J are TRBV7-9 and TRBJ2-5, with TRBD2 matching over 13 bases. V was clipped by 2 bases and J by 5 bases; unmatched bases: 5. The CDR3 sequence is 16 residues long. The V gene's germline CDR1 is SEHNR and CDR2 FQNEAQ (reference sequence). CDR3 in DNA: TGTGCCAGCAGCTTAACTAGCGGGGGGGCCGGGGAGACCCAGTACTTC. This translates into CASSLTSGGAGETQYF.

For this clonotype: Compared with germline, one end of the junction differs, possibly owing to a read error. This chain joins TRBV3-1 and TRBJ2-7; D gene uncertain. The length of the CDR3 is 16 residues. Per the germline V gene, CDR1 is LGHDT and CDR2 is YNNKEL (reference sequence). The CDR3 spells CPSSRKNRAPSYEQYF. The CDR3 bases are TGTCCCAGCAGCCGTAAGAACCGGGCTCCCTCCTACGAGCAGTACTTC.

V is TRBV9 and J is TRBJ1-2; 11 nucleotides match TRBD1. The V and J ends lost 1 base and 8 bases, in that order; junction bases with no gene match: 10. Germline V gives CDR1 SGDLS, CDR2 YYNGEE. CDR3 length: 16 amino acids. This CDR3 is CASSVFVGQGAGGYTF. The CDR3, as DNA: TGTGCCAGCAGCGTATTCGTTGGACAGGGGGCAGGAGGCTACACCTTC.

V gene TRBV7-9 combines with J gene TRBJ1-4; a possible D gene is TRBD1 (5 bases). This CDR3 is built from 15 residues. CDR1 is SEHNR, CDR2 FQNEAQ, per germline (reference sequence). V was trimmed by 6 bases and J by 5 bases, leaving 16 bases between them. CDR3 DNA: TGTGCCAGCAGTTCCACGGGACGCCTGAATGAAAAACTGTTTTTT. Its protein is CASSSTGRLNEKLFF.

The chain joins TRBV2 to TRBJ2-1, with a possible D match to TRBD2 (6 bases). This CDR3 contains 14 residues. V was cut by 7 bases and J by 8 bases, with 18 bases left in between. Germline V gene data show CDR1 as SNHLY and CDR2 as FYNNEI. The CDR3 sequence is CASNWIAEIDEQFF. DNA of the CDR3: TGTGCCAGCAACTGGATAGCGGAGATCGATGAGCAGTTCTTC.

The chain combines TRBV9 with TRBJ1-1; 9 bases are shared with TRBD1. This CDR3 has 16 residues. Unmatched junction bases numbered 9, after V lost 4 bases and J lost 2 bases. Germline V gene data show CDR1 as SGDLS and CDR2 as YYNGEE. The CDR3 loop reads CASSPRDRVPNTEAFF. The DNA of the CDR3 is TGTGCCAGCAGCCCCCGGGACAGGGTTCCCAACACTGAAGCTTTCTTT.

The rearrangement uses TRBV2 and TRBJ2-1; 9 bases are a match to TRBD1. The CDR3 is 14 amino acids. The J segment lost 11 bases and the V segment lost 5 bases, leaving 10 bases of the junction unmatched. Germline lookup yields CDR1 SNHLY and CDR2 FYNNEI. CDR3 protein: CASSKGQGSLQQFF. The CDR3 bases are TGTGCCAGCAGTAAGGGACAGGGTTCTTTGCAGCAGTTCTTC.

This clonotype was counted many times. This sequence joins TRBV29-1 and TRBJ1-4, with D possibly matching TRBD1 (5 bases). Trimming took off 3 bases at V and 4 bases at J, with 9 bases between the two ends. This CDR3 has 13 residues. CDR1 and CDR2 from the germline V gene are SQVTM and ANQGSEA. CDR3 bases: TGCAGCGTTGAGGGGCAGTATAATGAAAAACTGTTTTTT. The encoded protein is CSVEGQYNEKLFF.

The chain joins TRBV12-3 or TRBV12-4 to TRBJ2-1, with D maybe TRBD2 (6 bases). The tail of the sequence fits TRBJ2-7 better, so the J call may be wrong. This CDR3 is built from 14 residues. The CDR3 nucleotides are TGTGCCAGCGAAGGCGGGGCCTCCTACAATGAGCAGTACTTC. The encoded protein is CASEGGASYNEQYF.

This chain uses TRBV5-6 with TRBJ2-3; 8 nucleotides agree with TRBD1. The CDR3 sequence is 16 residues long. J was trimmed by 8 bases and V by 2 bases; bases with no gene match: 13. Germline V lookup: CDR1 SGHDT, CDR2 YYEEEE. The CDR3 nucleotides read TGTGCCAGCAGCTTCACAGGGGGTTGGGAGTTGAGTACGCAGTATTTT. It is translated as CASSFTGGWELSTQYF.

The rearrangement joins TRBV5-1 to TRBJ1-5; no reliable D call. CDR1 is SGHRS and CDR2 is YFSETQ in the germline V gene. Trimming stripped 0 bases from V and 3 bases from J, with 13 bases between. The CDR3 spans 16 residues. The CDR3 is CASSLGILHDNQPQHF. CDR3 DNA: TGCGCCAGCAGCTTGGGGATACTTCATGACAATCAGCCCCAGCATTTT. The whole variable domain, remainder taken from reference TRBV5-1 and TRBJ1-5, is KAGVTQTPRYLIKTRGQQVTLSCSPISGHRSVSWYQQTPGQGLQFLFEYFSETQRNKGNFPGRFSGRQFSNSRSEMNVSTLELGDSALYLCASSLGILHDNQPQHFGDGTRLSIL.

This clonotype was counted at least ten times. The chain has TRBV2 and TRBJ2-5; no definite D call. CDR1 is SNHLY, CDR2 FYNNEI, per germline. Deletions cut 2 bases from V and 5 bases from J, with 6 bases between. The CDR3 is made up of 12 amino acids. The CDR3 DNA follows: TGTGCCAGCAGTGAATGGGCGGAGACCCAGTACTTC. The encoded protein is CASSEWAETQYF.

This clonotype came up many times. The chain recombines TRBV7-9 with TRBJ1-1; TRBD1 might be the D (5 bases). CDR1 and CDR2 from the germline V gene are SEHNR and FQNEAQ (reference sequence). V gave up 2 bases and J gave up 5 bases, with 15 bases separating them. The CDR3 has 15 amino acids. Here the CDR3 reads CASSLSSGRVTEAFF. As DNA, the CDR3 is TGTGCCAGCAGCTTAAGTTCAGGGAGGGTTACTGAAGCTTTCTTT.

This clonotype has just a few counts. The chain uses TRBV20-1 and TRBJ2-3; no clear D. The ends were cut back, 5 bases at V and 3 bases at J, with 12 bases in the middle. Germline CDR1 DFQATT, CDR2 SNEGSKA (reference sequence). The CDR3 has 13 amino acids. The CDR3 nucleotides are TGCAGTGCTGCCCTGACTGGTACAGATACGCAGTATTTT. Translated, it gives CSAALTGTDTQYF.

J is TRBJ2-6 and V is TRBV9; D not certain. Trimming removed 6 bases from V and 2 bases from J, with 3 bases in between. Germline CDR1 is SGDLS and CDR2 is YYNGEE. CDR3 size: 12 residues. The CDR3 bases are TGTGCCAGCAATGCTGGGGCCAACGTCCTGACTTTC. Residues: CASNAGANVLTF.